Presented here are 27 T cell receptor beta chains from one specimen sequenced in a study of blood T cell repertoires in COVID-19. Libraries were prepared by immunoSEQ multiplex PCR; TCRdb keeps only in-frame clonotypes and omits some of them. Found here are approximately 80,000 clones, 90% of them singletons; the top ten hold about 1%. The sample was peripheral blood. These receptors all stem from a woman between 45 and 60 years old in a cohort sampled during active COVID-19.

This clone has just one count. The DNA for the CDR3 is TGTGCCAGCCGACAGGGAACGAGCAATCAGCCCCAGCATTTT. Translated, it gives CASRQGTSNQPQHF. This chain joins TRBV2 and TRBJ1-5, with 7 bases aligning to TRBD1. The germline V gene has CDR1 SNHLY and CDR2 FYNNEI. CDR3 size: 14 residues. Germline trimming cut 8 bases from V and 1 base from J; bases unmatched to any gene: 5.

The CDR3 sequence: CASSNIGTGEQFF. The CDR3 nucleotides read TGTGCCAGTAGCAATATAGGAACGGGGGAGCAGTTCTTC. The chain links TRBV19 to TRBJ2-1; D is perhaps TRBD2 (5 bases). Germline CDR1 LNHDA, CDR2 SQIVND (reference sequence). The CDR3 has 13 residues. V lost 6 bases and J lost 10, with 16 bases in between.

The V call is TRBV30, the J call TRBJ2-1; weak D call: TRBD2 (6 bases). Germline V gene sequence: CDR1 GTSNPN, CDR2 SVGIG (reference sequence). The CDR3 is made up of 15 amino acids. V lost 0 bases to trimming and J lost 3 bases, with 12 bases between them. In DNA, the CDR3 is TGTGCCTGGAGTGTATTTGGGGGACTCTACAATGAGCAGTTCTTC. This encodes CAWSVFGGLYNEQFF.

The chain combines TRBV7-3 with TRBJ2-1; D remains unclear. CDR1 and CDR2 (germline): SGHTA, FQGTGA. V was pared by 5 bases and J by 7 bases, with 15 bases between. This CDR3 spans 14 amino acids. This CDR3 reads CASSPPWRPNEQFF. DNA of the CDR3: TGTGCCAGCAGCCCCCCCTGGAGACCGAATGAGCAGTTCTTC.

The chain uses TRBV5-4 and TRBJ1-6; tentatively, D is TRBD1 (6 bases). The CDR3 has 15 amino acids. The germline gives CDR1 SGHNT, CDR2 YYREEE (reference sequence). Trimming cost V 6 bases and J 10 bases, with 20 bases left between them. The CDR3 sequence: CASTPRTVKDSPLHF. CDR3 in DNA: TGTGCCAGCACCCCCAGGACAGTTAAAGACTCACCCCTCCACTTT.

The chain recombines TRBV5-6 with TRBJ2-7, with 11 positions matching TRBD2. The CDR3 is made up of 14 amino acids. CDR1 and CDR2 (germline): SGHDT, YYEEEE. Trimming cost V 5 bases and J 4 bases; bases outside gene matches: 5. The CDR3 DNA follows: TGTGCCAGCAGTCCTGGGACTAGCGGTTACGAGCAGTACTTC. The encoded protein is CASSPGTSGYEQYF.

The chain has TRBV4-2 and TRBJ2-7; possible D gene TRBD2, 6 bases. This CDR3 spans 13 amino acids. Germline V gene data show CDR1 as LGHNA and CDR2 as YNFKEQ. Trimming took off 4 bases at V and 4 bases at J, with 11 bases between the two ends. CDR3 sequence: CASSPGSPYEQYF. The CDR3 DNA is TGTGCCAGCAGCCCCGGGAGTCCGTACGAGCAGTACTTC.

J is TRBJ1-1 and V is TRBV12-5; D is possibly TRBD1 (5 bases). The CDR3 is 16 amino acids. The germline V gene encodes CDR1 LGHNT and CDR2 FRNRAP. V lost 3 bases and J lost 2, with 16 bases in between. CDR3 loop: CASGFQWGGHNTEAFF. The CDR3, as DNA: TGTGCTAGTGGTTTTCAATGGGGAGGACATAACACTGAAGCTTTCTTT. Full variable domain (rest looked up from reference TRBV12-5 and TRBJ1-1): DARVTQTPRHKVTEMGQEVTMRCQPILGHNTVFWYRQTMMQGLELLAYFRNRAPLDDSGMPKDRFSAEMPDATLATLKIQPSEPRDSAVYFCASGFQWGGHNTEAFFGQGTRLTVV.

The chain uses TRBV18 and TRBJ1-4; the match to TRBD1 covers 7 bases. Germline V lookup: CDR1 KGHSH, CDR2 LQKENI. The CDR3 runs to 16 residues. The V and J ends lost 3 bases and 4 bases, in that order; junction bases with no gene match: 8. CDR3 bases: TGTGCCAGCTCACCTCCGGGACAGTCCAATAATGAAAAACTGTTTTTT. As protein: CASSPPGQSNNEKLFF.

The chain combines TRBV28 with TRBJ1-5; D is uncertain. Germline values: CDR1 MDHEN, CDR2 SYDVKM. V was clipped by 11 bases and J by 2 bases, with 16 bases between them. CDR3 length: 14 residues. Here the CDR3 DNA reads TGTGCCTGTCTAGTCGGGAAGGGCAATCAGCCCCAGCATTTT. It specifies CACLVGKGNQPQHF.

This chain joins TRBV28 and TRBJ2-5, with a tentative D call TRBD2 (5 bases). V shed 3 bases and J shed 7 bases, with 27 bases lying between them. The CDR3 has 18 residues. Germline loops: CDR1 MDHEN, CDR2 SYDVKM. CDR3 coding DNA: TGTGCCAGCAGTTTGAGGGTGGTCTTTTGGGAGAAGGTGGGGACCCAGTACTTC. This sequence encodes CASSLRVVFWEKVGTQYF.

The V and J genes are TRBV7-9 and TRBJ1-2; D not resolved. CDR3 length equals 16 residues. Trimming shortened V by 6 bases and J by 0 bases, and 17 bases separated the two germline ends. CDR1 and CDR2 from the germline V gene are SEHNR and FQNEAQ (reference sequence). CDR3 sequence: CASRLPVPGSNYGYTF. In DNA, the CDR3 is TGTGCCAGCAGGTTGCCGGTCCCGGGTTCTAACTATGGCTACACCTTC.

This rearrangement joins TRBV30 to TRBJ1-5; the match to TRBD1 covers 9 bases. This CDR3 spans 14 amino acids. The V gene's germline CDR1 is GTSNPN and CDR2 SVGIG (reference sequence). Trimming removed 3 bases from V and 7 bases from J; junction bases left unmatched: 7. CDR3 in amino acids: CAWRSGTGWQPQHF. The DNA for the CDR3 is TGTGCCTGGAGGTCCGGGACAGGGTGGCAGCCCCAGCATTTT.

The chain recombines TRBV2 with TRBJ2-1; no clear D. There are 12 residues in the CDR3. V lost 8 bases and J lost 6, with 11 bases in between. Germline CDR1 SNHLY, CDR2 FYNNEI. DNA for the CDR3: TGTGCCAGCCAGGAAGAACCCAATGAGCAGTTCTTC. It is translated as CASQEEPNEQFF.

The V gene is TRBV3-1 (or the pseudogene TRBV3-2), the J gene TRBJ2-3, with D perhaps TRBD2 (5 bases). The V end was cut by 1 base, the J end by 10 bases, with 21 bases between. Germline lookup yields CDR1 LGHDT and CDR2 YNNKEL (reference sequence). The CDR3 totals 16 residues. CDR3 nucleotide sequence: TGTGCCAGCAGCCAAGGTCGGTTACTAGTAGGAGGATCGCAGTATTTT. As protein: CASSQGRLLVGGSQYF.

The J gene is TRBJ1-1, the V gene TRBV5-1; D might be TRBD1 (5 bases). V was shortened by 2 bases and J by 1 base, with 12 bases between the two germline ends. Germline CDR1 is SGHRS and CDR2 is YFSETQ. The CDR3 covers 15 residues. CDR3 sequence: CASSFPGQRNTEAFF. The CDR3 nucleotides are TGCGCCAGCAGCTTCCCCGGACAAAGGAACACTGAAGCTTTCTTT. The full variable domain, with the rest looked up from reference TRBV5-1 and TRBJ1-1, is KAGVTQTPRYLIKTRGQQVTLSCSPISGHRSVSWYQQTPGQGLQFLFEYFSETQRNKGNFPGRFSGRQFSNSRSEMNVSTLELGDSALYLCASSFPGQRNTEAFFGQGTRLTVV.

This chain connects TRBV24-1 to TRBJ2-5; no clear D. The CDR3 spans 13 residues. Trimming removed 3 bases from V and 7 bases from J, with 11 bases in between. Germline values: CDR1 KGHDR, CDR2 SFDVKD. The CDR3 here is CATSDLEPGTQYF. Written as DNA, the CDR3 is TGTGCCACCAGTGATCTTGAACCCGGGACCCAGTACTTC.

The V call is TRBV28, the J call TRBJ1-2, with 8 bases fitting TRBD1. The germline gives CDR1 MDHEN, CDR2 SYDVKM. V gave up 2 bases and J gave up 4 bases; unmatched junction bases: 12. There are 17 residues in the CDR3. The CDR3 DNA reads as TGTGCCAGCAGTTTAAGGGTCCGTTGGGACAGGAGCTATGGCTACACCTTC. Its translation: CASSLRVRWDRSYGYTF.

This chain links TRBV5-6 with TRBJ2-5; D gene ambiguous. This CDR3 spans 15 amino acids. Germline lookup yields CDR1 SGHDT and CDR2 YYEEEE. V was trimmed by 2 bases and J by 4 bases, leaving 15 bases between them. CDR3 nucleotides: TGTGCCAGCAGCTTCGGCACGAGGAGTGGAGAGACCCAGTACTTC. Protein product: CASSFGTRSGETQYF.

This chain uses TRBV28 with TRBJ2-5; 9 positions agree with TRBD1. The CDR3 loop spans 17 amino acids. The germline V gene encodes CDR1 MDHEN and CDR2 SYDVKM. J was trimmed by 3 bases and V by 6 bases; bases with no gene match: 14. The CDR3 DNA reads TGTGCCAGCAGCCACACCTGGACAGGGGATTCCGAAGAGACCCAGTACTTC. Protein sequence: CASSHTWTGDSEETQYF.

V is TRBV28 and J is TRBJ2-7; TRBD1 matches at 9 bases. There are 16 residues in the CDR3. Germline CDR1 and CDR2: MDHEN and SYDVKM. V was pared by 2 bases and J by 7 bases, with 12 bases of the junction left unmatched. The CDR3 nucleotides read TGTGCCAGCAGTTTAGGGACAGGGAACCCCCGTACGGAGCAGTACTTC. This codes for CASSLGTGNPRTEQYF. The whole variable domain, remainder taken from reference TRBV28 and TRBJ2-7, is DVKVTQSSRYLVKRTGEKVFLECVQDMDHENMFWYRQDPGLGLRLIYFSYDVKMKEKGDIPEGYSVSREKKERFSLILESASTNQTSMYLCASSLGTGNPRTEQYFGPGTRLTVT.

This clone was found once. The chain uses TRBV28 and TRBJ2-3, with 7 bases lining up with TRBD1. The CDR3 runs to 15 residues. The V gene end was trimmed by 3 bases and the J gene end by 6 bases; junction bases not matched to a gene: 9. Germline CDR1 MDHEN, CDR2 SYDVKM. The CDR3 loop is CASSFRGQSRDTQYF. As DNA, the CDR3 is TGTGCCAGCAGTTTTCGGGGACAGAGCAGGGATACGCAGTATTTT.

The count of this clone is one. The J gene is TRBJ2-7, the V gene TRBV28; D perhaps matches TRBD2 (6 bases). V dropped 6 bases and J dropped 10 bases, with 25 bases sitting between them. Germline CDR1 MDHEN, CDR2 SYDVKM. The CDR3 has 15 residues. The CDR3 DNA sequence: TGTGCCAGCAGCCCGGGGGTGAGGGGTCCCCGGGTTCAGTACTTC. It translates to CASSPGVRGPRVQYF.

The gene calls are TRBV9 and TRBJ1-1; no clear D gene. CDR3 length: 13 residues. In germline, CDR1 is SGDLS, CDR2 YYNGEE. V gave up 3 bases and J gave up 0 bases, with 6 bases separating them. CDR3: CASSAYLNTEAFF. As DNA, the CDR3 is TGTGCCAGCAGCGCCTACTTGAACACTGAAGCTTTCTTT.

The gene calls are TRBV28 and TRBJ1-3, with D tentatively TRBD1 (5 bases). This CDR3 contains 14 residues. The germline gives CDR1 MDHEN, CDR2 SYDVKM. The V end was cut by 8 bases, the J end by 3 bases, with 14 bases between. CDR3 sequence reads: CASLLGGYGNTIYF. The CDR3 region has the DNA TGTGCCAGCCTATTGGGGGGGTATGGAAACACCATATATTTT.

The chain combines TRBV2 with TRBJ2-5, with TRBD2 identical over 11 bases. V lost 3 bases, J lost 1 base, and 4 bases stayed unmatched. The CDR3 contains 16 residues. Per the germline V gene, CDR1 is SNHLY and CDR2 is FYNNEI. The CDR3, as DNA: TGTGCCAGCAGTGAGGGGGGGACTAGCGGCCAAGAGACCCAGTACTTC. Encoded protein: CASSEGGTSGQETQYF.

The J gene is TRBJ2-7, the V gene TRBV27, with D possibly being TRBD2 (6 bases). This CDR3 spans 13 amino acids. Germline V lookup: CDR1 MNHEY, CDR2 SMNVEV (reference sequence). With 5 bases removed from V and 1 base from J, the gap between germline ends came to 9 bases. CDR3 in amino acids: CASSPTRSYEQYF. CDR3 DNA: TGTGCCAGCAGTCCGACTAGATCCTACGAGCAGTACTTC.